The T cell receptor (beta chain) described here comes from a study of T cell responses to AZD1222 COVID-19 vaccine. Study observations and caveats: Distributed over spike, vaccine-associated CD4 TCRs predominated at 160-218 and 743-854.

Notes on this clone: Its antigen is currently unknown.

The method was immunoSEQ multiplex PCR; TCRdb's version includes in-frame clones alone and lacks a portion of them. The sample shows some 190,000 clones, 92% of them seen only once. Germline V lookup: CDR1 DFQATT, CDR2 SNEGSKA (reference sequence). This CDR3 region has 9 residues. The V end was cut by 0 bases, the J end by 11 bases, with 4 bases between. The specimen was peripheral blood, collected on day 0 of AZD1222 vaccination. The V call is TRBV20-1, the J call TRBJ1-1; D ambiguous. This receptor was obtained from an adult in good health. The CDR3 sequence is CSARDSAFF. CDR3 DNA: TGCAGTGCTAGAGATTCGGCTTTCTTT.